This T cell receptor beta chain was identified during a study of T cell repertoires in cytomegalovirus infection (dated by TCRdb to between 2019 and 2020). Context from the whole study: Alongside well-studied HLA-B-restricted epitopes, the peptide stimulations were aimed at recently identified HLA-C-restricted CMV epitopes, whose presentation resists viral immunomodulation. The HLA type of each donor mattered for the analysis, because public TCR beta signatures pointed to carriage of CMV infection along with the matching HLA type.

Sequencing instrument: Illumina HiSeq 1500. Clones were called with MiXCR by TCRdb after fastp trimmed the public reads at Q25, and only in-frame beta chains were retained. Rows matching on CDR3 protein sequence are summarized as one entry with the most common DNA and genes. The sample table holds 650,000 to 900,000 distinct CDR3 sequences, of which almost 30% were seen once. The top ten hold around 13% of the sample. About this clonotype itself: Its binding antigen is unknown. Base qualities are not recorded, but no much larger clone differs from it by a single base.

Sample treatment or condition, as interpreted from the label and publication: in vitro stimulation with specific CMV peptide epitopes to enrich CMV-specific T cells. V is pared back by 1 base and J by 6 bases, with 10 bases lying between the germline termini. Taken from cysteine to phenylalanine, the CDR3 has 14 residues. Only CDR3 DNA remains: 42 bases, in frame from the first base. The germline V gene sets CDR1 to LGHNA and CDR2 to YSLEER. Results the study describes overall, beyond this receptor: The ex vivo response was dominated by HLA-C-restricted CMV-specific TCR beta clonotypes, which also provided the single most frequent clonotype in two of eight donors. Carriers of CMV infection plus the relevant HLA type were discriminated by the cumulative frequency of public TCR beta family members in the study cohort and in an independent roughly 380-donor cohort.

This TCR was recovered from a human donor in good health (CMV status not recorded). Some clones in this sample may be carry-over from other donors' samples. The sample was cultured CD8+ T cells from PBMCs, taken from culture after CMV antigen stimulation. The sequence links TRBV4-3 to TRBJ2-1; the D gene identity is not certain. CDR3 region: CASSQGEQPNEQFF. The nucleotides are TGCGCCAGCAGCCAAGGGGAACAGCCCAATGAGCAGTTCTTC.